The entry that follows covers one T cell receptor beta chain sequence. Assay: immunoSEQ multiplex PCR; the TCRdb copy retains only in-frame clones and omits some. The data contain 200,000 to 250,000 clones, around four fifths of them singletons. This sample is part of a study of blood T cell repertoires in COVID-19. This CDR3 comprises 15 residues. Germline V CDR1 and CDR2: MRHNA, SNTAGT. Trimming shortened V by 6 bases and J by 1 base, and 15 bases separated the two germline ends. This TCR was sampled from a man younger than 45 with active or convalescent COVID-19. The chain couples TRBV6-4 to TRBJ1-1, with D perhaps TRBD1 (5 bases). The sequenced sample was peripheral blood. The CDR3 sequence: CASRNTGRGNTEAFF. The CDR3 nucleotides read TGTGCCAGCAGAAATACAGGTCGCGGGAACACTGAAGCTTTCTTT.